These 9 T cell receptor beta chains were sequenced from one sample in a study of T cell clonality in common variable immunodeficiency. Sequenced by immunoSEQ multiplex PCR; TCRdb stores in-frame clones only, minus some. The sample presents around 42,000 clones, none singletons. Study-wide results and limits: Common variable immunodeficiency TCR beta sequences reportedly had fewer deletions and N-nucleotide insertions.

No cognate antigen is known for these TCRs. Sequencing used peripheral blood mononuclear cells. The receptors were gathered from a human donor with common variable immunodeficiency.

Many counts were recorded for this clone. Read coverage stops 3 residues before the CDR3 terminus; the germline J gene supplies the remainder. The chain carries TRBV5-1 and TRBJ1-6, with TRBD1 identical over 7 bases. Germline values: CDR1 SGHRS, CDR2 YFSETQ. The CDR3 covers 16 residues. The ends lost 3 bases at V and 5 bases at J; junction bases unmatched: 8. The CDR3 DNA, read in part, is TGCGCCAGCAGCTCGAACCCGGGACAGAATAATTCACCC. Amino acids: CASSSNPGQNNSP. The CDR3 in its entirety is CASSSNPGQNNSPLHF.

This clone was detected many times. The read stops 3 residues short of the end of the CDR3; the missing end is completed from the germline J gene. The chain couples TRBV5-5 to TRBJ1-5, with no clear D. V lost 0 bases and J 5 bases, leaving 9 bases between the germline ends. The CDR3 is 14 amino acids. Looked up from germline, CDR1 is SGHKS and CDR2 is YYEKEE (reference sequence). The sequenced CDR3 bases are TGTGCCAGCAGCTTGGGGTTCGGGGATCAGCCC. Amino acids: CASSLGFGDQP. The entire CDR3 protein is CASSLGFGDQPQHF.

At least ten counts were recorded for this clone. The read ends 3 residues before the CDR3 terminus; that terminus is restored from the germline J gene. The J gene is TRBJ1-2, the V gene TRBV5-1, with D possibly being TRBD1 (6 bases). CDR3 length: 13 amino acids. Germline CDR1 reads SGHRS; CDR2 reads YFSETQ. V was shortened by 6 bases and J by 4 bases, with 13 bases between the two germline ends. Here the CDR3 reads CASKAGALYGYTF. The CDR3 DNA, read in part, is TGCGCCAGCAAAGCAGGGGCCCTCTATGGC.

This clone was seen at least ten times. Coverage ceases 3 residues before the CDR3 finishes, and the germline J gene fills in the end. The chain carries TRBV27 and TRBJ1-5; 7 nucleotides match TRBD1. The germline V gene has CDR1 MNHEY and CDR2 SMNVEV (reference sequence). The CDR3 loop spans 14 amino acids. The V and J ends lost 5 bases and 5 bases, in that order; junction bases with no gene match: 6. Partial CDR3 DNA: TGTGCCAGCAGTGCCTCGCAGGGGGATCAGCCC. Translating gives CASSASQGDQP. The entire CDR3 protein is CASSASQGDQPQHF.

This clone was detected ten times or more. The read gets to within 3 residues of the CDR3 end, and the germline J gene fills in the rest. The chain couples TRBV2 to TRBJ2-2, with 7 bases lining up with TRBD1. The CDR3 covers 14 residues. Germline loops: CDR1 SNHLY, CDR2 FYNNEI. Trimming at V came to 4 bases and at J to 1 base, leaving 0 bases not matched to a gene. CDR3 bases read: TGTGCCAGCAGTGGGGACAGGAACACCGGGGAG. Translating it yields CASSGDRNTGE. The CDR3 in its entirety is CASSGDRNTGELFF.

This clone was seen many times. The sequence runs out 3 residues before the end of the CDR3; the remainder is reconstructed from the germline J gene. V usage is TRBV7-6 and J usage is TRBJ2-7, with D perhaps matching TRBD1 (5 bases). V dropped 5 bases and J dropped 5 bases, with 13 bases sitting between them. CDR1 is SGHVS, CDR2 FNYEAQ, per germline. The CDR3 contains 13 residues. The sequenced CDR3 bases are TGTGCCAGCAGCCCGACAGATAATAACGAG. It yields the protein CASSPTDNNE. The entire CDR3 protein is CASSPTDNNEQYF.

This clone was detected only a few times. The read falls 3 residues short of the CDR3 end, and the missing part is taken from the germline J gene. The rearrangement links TRBV18 to TRBJ2-1; D not certain. V lost 6 bases to trimming and J lost 0 bases, with 12 bases between them. From germline, CDR1 is KGHSH and CDR2 LQKENI. This CDR3 is 15 amino acids long. CDR3 sequence reads: CASSELLTSYNEQFF. CDR3 DNA (partial): TGTGCCAGCTCTGAACTGTTAACCTCCTACAATGAG.

This clone appeared many times. The observed sequence ends 3 residues before the CDR3 terminus, with the missing tail filled in from the germline J gene. The chain links TRBV28 to TRBJ1-1, with D possibly matching TRBD1 (6 bases). Germline V gives CDR1 MDHEN, CDR2 SYDVKM. The CDR3 runs 14 residues. CDR3 residues: CASSLRGTPARAFF. CDR3 bases read: TGTGCCAGCAGTTTAAGGGGGACCCCGGCGAGG. The whole variable domain, filled in from reference TRBV28 and TRBJ1-1, reads DVKVTQSSRYLVKRTGEKVFLECVQDMDHENMFWYRQDPGLGLRLIYFSYDVKMKEKGDIPEGYSVSREKKERFSLILESASTNQTSMYLCASSLRGTPARAFFGQGTRLTVV.

This clone has a count of ten or more. The CDR3 goes on 3 residues after the read ends, and that part is filled in from the germline J gene. The chain has TRBV20-1 and TRBJ2-3; D is unclear. In germline, CDR1 is DFQATT, CDR2 SNEGSKA (reference sequence). V was trimmed by 6 bases and J by 1 base, leaving 5 bases between them. The CDR3 covers 11 residues. CDR3 loop: CSATRTDTQYF. The part of the CDR3 DNA that was read is TGCAGTGCAACTCGCACAGATACG.